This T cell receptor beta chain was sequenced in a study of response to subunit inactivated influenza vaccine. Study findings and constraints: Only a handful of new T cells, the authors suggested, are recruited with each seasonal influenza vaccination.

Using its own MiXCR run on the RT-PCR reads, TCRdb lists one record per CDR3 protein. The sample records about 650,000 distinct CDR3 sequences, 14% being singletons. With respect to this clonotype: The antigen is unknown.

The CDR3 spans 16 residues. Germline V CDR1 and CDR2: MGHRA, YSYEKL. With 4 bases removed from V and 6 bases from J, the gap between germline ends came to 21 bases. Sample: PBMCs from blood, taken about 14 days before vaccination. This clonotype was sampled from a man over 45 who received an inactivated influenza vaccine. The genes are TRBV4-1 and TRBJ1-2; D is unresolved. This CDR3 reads CASSPLGLTPRDGYTF. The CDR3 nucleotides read TGCGCCAGCAGCCCCCTTGGACTCACTCCAAGGGATGGCTACACCTTC.